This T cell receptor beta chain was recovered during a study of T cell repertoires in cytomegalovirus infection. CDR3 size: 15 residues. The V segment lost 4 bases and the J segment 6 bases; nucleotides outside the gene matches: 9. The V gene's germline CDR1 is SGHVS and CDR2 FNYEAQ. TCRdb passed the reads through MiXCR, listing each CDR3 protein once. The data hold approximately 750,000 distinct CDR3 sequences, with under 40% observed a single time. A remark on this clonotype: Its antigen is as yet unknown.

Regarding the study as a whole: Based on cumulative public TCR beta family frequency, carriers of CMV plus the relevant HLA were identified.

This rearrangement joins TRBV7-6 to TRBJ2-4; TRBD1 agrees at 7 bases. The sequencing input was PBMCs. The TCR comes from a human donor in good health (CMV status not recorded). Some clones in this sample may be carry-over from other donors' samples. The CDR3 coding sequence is TGTGCCAGCAGCTCAGGGGGTCGAGAGCTAAACATTCAGTACTTC. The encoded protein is CASSSGGRELNIQYF. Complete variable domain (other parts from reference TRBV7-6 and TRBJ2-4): GAGVSQSPRYKVTKRGQDVALRCDPISGHVSLYWYRQALGQGPEFLTYFNYEAQQDKSGLPNDRFSAERPEGSISTLTIQRTEQRDSAMYRCASSSGGRELNIQYFGAGTRLSVL.